The 28 T cell receptor beta chains in this list originate from one sample, sequenced in a study of T cell repertoires in cytomegalovirus infection. TCRdb reprocessed the reads with MiXCR, giving one entry per CDR3 protein. The sample carries approximately 590,000 distinct CDR3 sequences, 40% recorded once. Which antigens these TCRs recognize remains unknown. Sequences were derived from cultured PBMCs, sampled from culture after CMV antigen stimulation. These receptors were obtained from a human donor in good health (CMV status not recorded). Some clones in this sample may be carry-over from other donors' samples.

In its sample, this clonotype was seen a few times. The chain couples TRBV19 to TRBJ1-6; no firm D call. The CDR3 runs 15 residues. V lost 1 base to trimming and J lost 9 bases, with 13 bases between them. The germline CDR1 and CDR2 sequences are LNHDA and SQIVND (reference sequence). The CDR3 DNA reads TGTGCCAGTAGTATAGCAGCGGAACTCGGTTCACCCCTCCACTTT. Protein product: CASSIAAELGSPLHF. The full variable domain, rest sourced from reference TRBV19 and TRBJ1-6, is DGGITQSPKYLFRKEGQNVTLSCEQNLNHDAMYWYRQDPGQGLRLIYYSQIVNDFQKGDIAEGYSVSREKKESFPLTVTSAQKNPTAFYLCASSIAAELGSPLHFGNGTRLTVT.

The DNA of the CDR3 is TGCAGTGCTAGAGACAGCGGGAAACCCACAGATACGCAGTATTTT. Amino acids: CSARDSGKPTDTQYF. The genes are TRBV20-1 and TRBJ2-3; 7 bases fit TRBD2. CDR3 size: 15 residues. J gave up 2 bases and V 0 bases, and 5 bases lay outside the gene matches. The germline V gene has CDR1 DFQATT and CDR2 SNEGSKA (reference sequence).

This clonotype was counted a few times. V is TRBV7-8 and J is TRBJ2-2; D may be TRBD2 (5 bases). The germline CDR1 and CDR2 sequences are SGHVS and FQNEAQ. The length of the CDR3 is 15 residues. Trimming removed 5 bases at V and 4 bases at J, with 14 bases between. CDR3 sequence (DNA): TGTGCCAGCAGCCTAGAGCGGTGGAGCACCGGGGAGCTGTTTTTT. This sequence encodes CASSLERWSTGELFF.

The table lists this clonotype with a few counts. This chain's CDR3 is CASSSIYRDYEQYF. In nucleotides, the CDR3 is TGTGCCAGCAGCTCGATATACCGGGACTACGAGCAGTACTTC. The chain recombines TRBV7-2 with TRBJ2-7; weak D call: TRBD2 (5 bases). The CDR3 spans 14 residues. V dropped 4 bases and J dropped 3 bases, with 13 bases sitting between them. The germline gives CDR1 SGHTA, CDR2 FQGNSA.

J is TRBJ1-5 and V is TRBV6-4; D is perhaps TRBD1 (6 bases). Germline V gives CDR1 MRHNA, CDR2 SNTAGT. Trimming cost V 2 bases and J 7 bases, with 9 bases left between them. CDR3 length: 13 amino acids. DNA of the CDR3: TGTGCCAGCAGTGACGACAGGAGGCAGCCCCAGCATTTT. As protein: CASSDDRRQPQHF.

The table lists this clonotype with a count of one. This chain links TRBV12-3 or TRBV12-4 with TRBJ1-5; 7 bases agree with TRBD1. V trimming: 2 bases; J trimming: 3 bases; junction bases outside the gene matches: 4. The CDR3 covers 15 residues. The CDR3 DNA follows: TGTGCCAGCAGTTTAACAGGGGCAACCAATCAGCCCCAGCATTTT. This sequence encodes CASSLTGATNQPQHF.

V gene TRBV4-1 combines with J gene TRBJ2-1; D is ambiguous. Trimming took 0 bases from V and 5 from J, leaving 8 bases between them. Germline CDR1 and CDR2: MGHRA and YSYEKL. CDR3 length: 14 amino acids. The CDR3 region has the DNA TGCGCCAGCAGCCAAGACGGGCTAAACAATGAGCAGTTCTTC. Amino acids: CASSQDGLNNEQFF.

This clonotype was counted a few times. V and J are TRBV7-4 and TRBJ1-4, with 8 bases lining up with TRBD1. In germline, CDR1 is SGHVT, CDR2 SQSDAQ. CDR3 length: 16 amino acids. V gave up 5 bases and J gave up 0 bases; unmatched junction bases: 5. In nucleotides, the CDR3 is TGTGCCAGCAGCGACCCGACAGGGGCAACTAATGAAAAACTGTTTTTT. It yields the protein CASSDPTGATNEKLFF.

The chain joins TRBV19 to TRBJ1-1; maybe TRBD1 (5 bases). The CDR3 loop spans 16 amino acids. V shed 4 bases and J shed 1 base, with 16 bases lying between them. Per the germline V gene, CDR1 is LNHDA and CDR2 is SQIVND (reference sequence). The chain's CDR3 is CASSRIVTGPNTEAFF. The CDR3 bases are TGTGCCAGTAGTAGAATCGTTACAGGCCCGAACACTGAAGCTTTCTTT.

This clonotype was observed a handful of times. The chain links TRBV7-2 to TRBJ1-1, with D uncertain. This CDR3 has 12 residues. CDR1 SGHTA and CDR2 FQGNSA come from the germline V gene. V lost 1 base and J lost 8, with 8 bases in between. This chain's CDR3 is CASSLGRLEAFF. CDR3 bases: TGTGCCAGCAGCTTAGGGCGTCTAGAAGCTTTCTTT.

Only a few counts were recorded for this clonotype. This chain uses TRBV7-7 with TRBJ2-5; TRBD1 agrees at 10 bases. V was pared by 3 bases and J by 5 bases, with 9 bases of the junction left unmatched. The CDR3 length is 16 residues. Germline CDR1 is SSHAT and CDR2 is FNYEAQ (reference sequence). CDR3 residues: CASSFSPGQGQETQYF. DNA for the CDR3: TGTGCCAGCAGCTTTTCTCCGGGACAGGGGCAGGAGACCCAGTACTTC.

As regards this clonotype: The junction and the germline gene differ at one end; a read error may be behind it. The rearrangement uses TRBV2 and TRBJ2-3; 9 nucleotides align to TRBD2. The germline V gene encodes CDR1 SNHLY and CDR2 FYNNEI. The CDR3 is 19 amino acids. DNA of the CDR3: TGTGCCAGCAGTGGAGGTAGCGGGGGCCAAATCGGGAGCAGAGATACGCAGTATTTT. It codes for CASSGGSGGQIGSRDTQYF.

The chain couples TRBV6-2 or TRBV6-3 to TRBJ2-5; 7 bases map to TRBD2. CDR3 length equals 16 residues. The ends lost 6 bases at V and 5 bases at J; junction bases unmatched: 15. CDR1 and CDR2 (germline): MNHEY, SVGEGT. CDR3 DNA: TGTGCCAGCAGCCCACTACGTGGTGCGGGAGTGGAGACCCAGTACTTC. The encoded protein is CASSPLRGAGVETQYF.

This clonotype was recorded a few times. V is TRBV10-3 and J is TRBJ1-1, with D possibly matching TRBD1 (5 bases). Germline-derived CDR1 and CDR2 are ENHRY and SYGVKD. This CDR3 has 14 residues. The ends were cut back, 7 bases at V and 3 bases at J, with 15 bases in the middle. The CDR3 sequence: CAIKGTSLDTEAFF. The CDR3 bases are TGTGCCATCAAGGGGACGAGTCTGGACACTGAAGCTTTCTTT.

This clonotype was seen ten or more times. This rearrangement joins TRBV7-2 to TRBJ2-3; D not resolved. CDR1 SGHTA and CDR2 FQGNSA come from the germline V gene. There are 14 residues in the CDR3. Trimming cost V 3 bases and J 2 bases, with 9 bases left between them. The CDR3 spells CASSFRVHTDTQYF. The CDR3 DNA follows: TGTGCCAGCAGCTTTCGAGTCCACACAGATACGCAGTATTTT.

CDR3 protein: CASSWAGENTEAFF. As DNA, the CDR3 is TGTGCCAGCAGTTGGGCAGGAGAGAACACTGAAGCTTTCTTT. The rearrangement joins TRBV12-3 or TRBV12-4 to TRBJ1-1; D is unclear. V dropped 4 bases and J dropped 1 base, with 10 bases sitting between them. CDR3 length: 14 amino acids.

This clonotype was counted a few times. The chain carries TRBV6-1 and TRBJ1-5; a weak D match, TRBD1 (5 bases). Per the germline V gene, CDR1 is MNHNS and CDR2 is SASEGT. The ends were cut back, 1 base at V and 5 bases at J, with 15 bases in the middle. This CDR3 has 16 residues. The CDR3 is CASSEDRREFDQPQHF. CDR3 bases: TGTGCCAGCAGTGAAGATCGCAGGGAATTCGATCAGCCCCAGCATTTT.

J is TRBJ2-5 and V is TRBV19; D perhaps matches TRBD2 (5 bases). The CDR3 is made up of 11 amino acids. V lost 11 bases and J 5 bases, leaving 12 bases between the germline ends. The germline CDR1 and CDR2 sequences are LNHDA and SQIVND (reference sequence). CDR3 DNA sequence: TGTGCCGCGGGTACCGGGGAGACCCAGTACTTC. The encoded protein is CAAGTGETQYF.

This clonotype was counted a few times. J is TRBJ2-2 and V is TRBV7-6; D not certain. The CDR3 contains 12 residues. Germline CDR1 SGHVS, CDR2 FNYEAQ. Trimming shortened V by 1 base and J by 7 bases, and 4 bases separated the two germline ends. The CDR3 DNA is TGTGCCAGCAGCTTAGGTGACGGGGAGCTGTTTTTT. It specifies CASSLGDGELFF. Variable domain in full (rest from reference TRBV7-6 and TRBJ2-2): GAGVSQSPRYKVTKRGQDVALRCDPISGHVSLYWYRQALGQGPEFLTYFNYEAQQDKSGLPNDRFSAERPEGSISTLTIQRTEQRDSAMYRCASSLGDGELFFGEGSRLTVL.

The chain is built from TRBV12-3 or TRBV12-4 and TRBJ2-5; D assignment may be TRBD1 or TRBD2 (6 bases each). Trimming took off 6 bases at V and 5 bases at J, with 19 bases between the two ends. The CDR3 totals 15 residues. The CDR3 region is CASRKNLGGVETQYF. The CDR3 nucleotides read TGTGCCAGCAGGAAAAACTTGGGGGGCGTGGAGACCCAGTACTTC.

The V call is TRBV6-6, the J call TRBJ2-7; 13 nucleotides match TRBD2. Germline V gene lookup returns CDR1 MNHNY and CDR2 SVGAGI (reference sequence). The CDR3 spans 15 residues. The J segment lost 2 bases and the V segment lost 6 bases, leaving 4 bases of the junction unmatched. This CDR3 is CASRSGLAGAYEQYF. CDR3 coding DNA: TGTGCCAGCAGAAGCGGACTAGCGGGAGCCTACGAGCAGTACTTC.

The chain is built from TRBV7-2 and TRBJ2-7, with 12 bases aligning to TRBD2. Germline V lookup: CDR1 SGHTA, CDR2 FQGNSA. The V and J ends lost 3 bases and 0 bases, in that order; junction bases with no gene match: 12. The length of the CDR3 is 19 residues. CDR3 DNA: TGTGCCAGCAGCTTCGACACTGGACTAGCGGGAATGTTCTCCTACGAGCAGTACTTC. It translates to CASSFDTGLAGMFSYEQYF. Full variable domain (missing parts from reference TRBV7-2 and TRBJ2-7): GAGVSQSPSNKVTEKGKDVELRCDPISGHTALYWYRQSLGQGLEFLIYFQGNSAPDKSGLPSDRFSAERTGGSVSTLTIQRTQQEDSAVYLCASSFDTGLAGMFSYEQYFGPGTRLTVT.

The rearrangement joins TRBV12-3 or TRBV12-4 to TRBJ2-6; D not resolved. The CDR3 contains 15 residues. Trimming removed 6 bases at V and 1 base at J, with 10 bases between. DNA of the CDR3: TGTGCCAGCAGCCCTCCTGAGTCTGGGGCCAACGTCCTGACTTTC. Protein product: CASSPPESGANVLTF.

Worth noting for this clonotype: One base away lies a much larger clone, so this may be a sequencing read error. The chain couples TRBV9 to TRBJ2-2; no clear D gene. The V end lost 1 base, the J end lost 6 bases, and 4 bases lay between the germline ends. This CDR3 spans 12 amino acids. Germline V gene lookup returns CDR1 SGDLS and CDR2 YYNGEE. CDR3 sequence (DNA): TGTGCCAGCAGCGTAAGGGCCGGGGAGCTGTTTTTT. This encodes CASSVRAGELFF.

The chain has TRBV14 and TRBJ1-1; D call uncertain. The ends were cut back, 1 base at V and 2 bases at J, with 8 bases in the middle. The germline V gene has CDR1 SGHDN and CDR2 FVKESK. This CDR3 spans 14 amino acids. The CDR3 DNA follows: TGTGCCAGCAGCCAAGTTTGGGGTAACACTGAAGCTTTCTTT. Its translation is CASSQVWGNTEAFF.

This clonotype appeared a few times. J is TRBJ2-5 and V is TRBV6-5; D might be TRBD1 or TRBD2, each matching 5 bases. The CDR3 totals 14 residues. V lost 2 bases to trimming and J lost 7 bases, with 14 bases between them. CDR1 and CDR2 from the germline V gene are MNHEY and SVGAGI. The CDR3 loop is CASSYVGARGTQYF. DNA of the CDR3: TGTGCCAGCAGTTACGTCGGGGCGAGGGGGACCCAGTACTTC.

The table lists this clonotype with many counts. CDR3 sequence reads: CASSPYEASLAAEQFF. As DNA, the CDR3 is TGTGCCAGCAGCCCCTATGAGGCTTCTCTGGCCGCGGAGCAGTTCTTC. J is TRBJ2-1 and V is TRBV7-2; D is unclear. The V and J ends lost 5 bases and 10 bases respectively, with 24 bases between them. The germline V gene has CDR1 SGHTA and CDR2 FQGNSA. CDR3 size: 16 residues.

This chain joins TRBV7-2 and TRBJ1-5; possibly TRBD1 for D (5 bases). The V gene's germline CDR1 is SGHTA and CDR2 FQGNSA. The ends were cut back, 2 bases at V and 4 bases at J, with 18 bases in the middle. CDR3 length: 17 residues. The CDR3 sequence is CASSLTGREGLNQPQHF. The CDR3 DNA sequence: TGTGCCAGCAGCTTAACAGGCAGGGAGGGACTTAATCAGCCCCAGCATTTT.